A single sample gave rise to the 10 T cell receptor beta chains below, sequenced in a study of siplizumab effects on memory and regulatory T cells. Clones were read by immunoSEQ multiplex PCR, and TCRdb kept only the in-frame ones, dropping some. The sample includes more than 45,000 clones, approximately 95% of them seen just once. Sequencing input: CD8+ T cells sorted from blood. These receptor sequences come from a human donor in good health.

The V gene is TRBV7-6, the J gene TRBJ2-1, with D possibly being TRBD1 (6 bases). The V gene's germline CDR1 is SGHVS and CDR2 FNYEAQ. CDR3 size: 15 residues. V was cut by 1 base and J by 7 bases, with 14 bases left in between. The CDR3 region is CASSLDGGRGNEQFF. DNA of the CDR3: TGTGCCAGCAGCTTAGACGGTGGTAGGGGGAATGAGCAGTTCTTC.

V and J are TRBV5-1 and TRBJ2-1; 7 bases map to TRBD2. The CDR3 is 17 residues long. The ends lost 0 bases at V and 3 bases at J; junction bases unmatched: 9. The germline gives CDR1 SGHRS, CDR2 YFSETQ. The CDR3 protein is CASSLEVELAHYNEQFF. CDR3 bases: TGCGCCAGCAGCTTGGAGGTAGAACTAGCGCACTACAATGAGCAGTTCTTC.

For the CDR3, the DNA is TGTGCCAGCAGCTTAGATGGAGCCATCGGCTACACCTTC. Translated, it gives CASSLDGAIGYTF. The J gene is TRBJ1-2, the V gene TRBV11-2; D gene unclear. The V gene's germline CDR1 is SGHAT and CDR2 FQNNGV. The CDR3 runs 13 residues. V was pared by 0 bases and J by 8 bases, with 10 bases between.

J is TRBJ2-1 and V is TRBV7-9, with 7 bases identical to TRBD2. The CDR3 loop spans 14 amino acids. Looked up from germline, CDR1 is SEHNR and CDR2 is FQNEAQ (reference sequence). The V and J ends lost 2 bases and 9 bases, in that order; junction bases with no gene match: 7. CDR3 sequence: CASSLTIAGPEQFF. CDR3 bases: TGTGCCAGCAGCTTAACCATAGCGGGTCCTGAGCAGTTCTTC. Variable domain in full (rest from reference TRBV7-9 and TRBJ2-1): DTGVSQNPRHKITKRGQNVTFRCDPISEHNRLYWYRQTLGQGPEFLTYFQNEAQLEKSRLLSDRFSAERPKGSFSTLEIQRTEQGDSAMYLCASSLTIAGPEQFFGPGTRLTVL.

The chain employs TRBV9 and TRBJ1-5; the match to TRBD1 covers 10 bases. Per the germline V gene, CDR1 is SGDLS and CDR2 is YYNGEE. CDR3 length: 15 amino acids. V shed 4 bases, J shed 3 bases, and the junction held 4 bases outside the gene matches. CDR3 sequence: CASSPTGGYNQPQHF. The CDR3 nucleotides read TGTGCCAGCAGCCCGACAGGGGGCTACAATCAGCCCCAGCATTTT.

This chain joins TRBV10-1 and TRBJ2-7; TRBD1 might be the D (6 bases). Trimming cost V 6 bases and J 2 bases, with 14 bases left between them. The CDR3 is 14 residues long. In germline, CDR1 is WNHNN, CDR2 SYGVQD (reference sequence). The chain's CDR3 is CASSPTGSAYEQYF. In nucleotides, the CDR3 is TGCGCCAGCAGCCCAACAGGGTCGGCCTACGAGCAGTACTTC.

This clone was found a few times. V is TRBV6-4 and J is TRBJ2-3; D not certain. Germline CDR1 reads MRHNA; CDR2 reads SNTAGT. CDR3 size: 13 residues. The germline V and J ends were trimmed by 0 bases and 4 bases, with 5 bases remaining between them. CDR3 coding DNA: TGTGCCAGCAGTGACTCGGCGTCAGATACGCAGTATTTT. Protein sequence: CASSDSASDTQYF.

This clone has a handful of counts. Mismatch with germline at one junction end may stem from a read error. V is TRBV6-1 and J is TRBJ1-3, with no clear D. Germline V gene sequence: CDR1 MNHNS, CDR2 SASEGT. The CDR3 consists of 14 residues. In DNA, the CDR3 is TGTGCCAGCAGCGAAGCGGGGTTCGGAAACACCATATATTTT. Encoded protein: CASSEAGFGNTIYF.

The chain couples TRBV21-1 to TRBJ2-4; TRBD2 was called by the table and not checked on the DNA. TRBV21-1 is reported as a pseudogene. This CDR3 has 17 residues. CDR3 DNA sequence: TGTGCCAGCAGCAAAGACGGCCTAGAACTAGCCAAAAACATTCAGTACTTC. Its protein product is CASSKDGLELAKNIQYF.

This clone has just one count. The rearrangement links TRBV11-2 to TRBJ2-1; tentatively, D is TRBD1 (6 bases). Germline CDR1 is SGHAT and CDR2 is FQNNGV. CDR3 length equals 18 residues. Trimming took off 1 base at V and 0 bases at J, with 16 bases between the two ends. The DNA for the CDR3 is TGTGCCAGCAGCTTAGTTGGTGGGCAGGGGAGCTCCTACAATGAGCAGTTCTTC. Its protein is CASSLVGGQGSSYNEQFF.